The clone carrying this TCR beta chain was counted at least ten times. This sample is drawn from a study of T cells in Graves' hyperthyroidism and ophthalmopathy. Per the germline V gene, CDR1 is DFQATT and CDR2 is SNEGSKA (reference sequence). Trimming removed 5 bases at V and 0 bases at J, with 20 bases between. The CDR3 totals 17 residues. Criteria for exclusion of patients were uncontrolled infection, other autoimmune disease, pregnancy or lactation. For the diagnoses, clinical symptoms, serum thyroxine and TRAb, thyroid ultrasound and orbital computed tomography were used. Amplification targeted TCR beta CDR3 regions from RNA transcripts. The HTBI primer set drove a first-round RT-PCR of the TCR CDR3. TCRdb processed the multiplex PCR reads anew with MiXCR; each CDR3 protein has one entry. The data show around 720,000 distinct CDR3 sequences, roughly 32% seen once.

The source is a woman between 35 and 50 years old with Graves' hyperthyroidism. The rearrangement uses TRBV20-1 and TRBJ1-5, with a tentative D call TRBD1 (5 bases). Sequencing was carried out using blood. As DNA, the CDR3 is TGCAGTGCTGTAAAGGCAGGGCAGGGCAATAGCAATCAGCCCCAGCATTTT. Amino acids: CSAVKAGQGNSNQPQHF.